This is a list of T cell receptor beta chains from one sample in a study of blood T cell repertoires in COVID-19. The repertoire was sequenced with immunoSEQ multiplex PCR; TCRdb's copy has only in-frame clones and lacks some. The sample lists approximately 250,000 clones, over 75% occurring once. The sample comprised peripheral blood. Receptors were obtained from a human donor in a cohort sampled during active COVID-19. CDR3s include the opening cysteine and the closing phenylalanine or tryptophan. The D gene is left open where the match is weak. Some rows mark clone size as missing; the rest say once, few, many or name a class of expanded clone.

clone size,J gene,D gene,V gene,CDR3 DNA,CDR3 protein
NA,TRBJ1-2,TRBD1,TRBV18,TGTGCCAGCTCACCGTCCGGGACAGGGGTTGATTGGACCTTC,CASSPSGTGVDWTF
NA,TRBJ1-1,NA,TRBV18,TGTGCCAGCTCACCAGCTACGTTAGCTGAAGCTTTCTTT,CASSPATLAEAFF
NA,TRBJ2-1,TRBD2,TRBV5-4,TGTGCCAGCCGTCGCGGGACTAGCGGGACTCATGAGCAGTTCTTC,CASRRGTSGTHEQFF
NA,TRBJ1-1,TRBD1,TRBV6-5,TGTGCCAGCAGAGGACAGGGGGCTGAAGCTTTCTTT,CASRGQGAEAFF
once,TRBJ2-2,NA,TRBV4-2,TGTGCCAGCAGCCAAGAGGGTCGGGCTAGCCTAACCGGGGAGCTGTTTTTT,CASSQEGRASLTGELFF
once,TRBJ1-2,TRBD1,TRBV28,TGTGCCAGCAGGAGACAGGGTGGTAAATCAAACTATGGCTACACCTTC,CASRRQGGKSNYGYTF
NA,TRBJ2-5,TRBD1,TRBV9,TGTGCCAGCAGCGTCAGGGGGCTCGGGGAGACCCAGTACTTC,CASSVRGLGETQYF
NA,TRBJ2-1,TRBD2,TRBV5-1,TGCGCCAGCAGTTCTCGAGTAAGCGGGGGGGCCTACAATGAGCAGTTCTTC,CASSSRVSGGAYNEQFF
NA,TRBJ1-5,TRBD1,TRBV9,TGTGCCAGCAGCGTAGGTCCAGGGGGTTGGCAGCCCCAGCATTTT,CASSVGPGGWQPQHF
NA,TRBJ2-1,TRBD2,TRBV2,TGTGCCAGCACCCCCAGGGGGACTAGCGGGTCCTACAATGAGCAGTTCTTC,CASTPRGTSGSYNEQFF
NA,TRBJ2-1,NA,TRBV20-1,TGCAGTGCTAGTCTTGTCGGGATTTACAATGAGCAGTTCTTC,CSASLVGIYNEQFF
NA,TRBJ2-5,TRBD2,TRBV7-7,TGTGCTAGCAGCTTAGCGTCCCAGAGGAGACTAGCGTGGCAAGAGACCCAGTACTTC,CASSLASQRRLAWQETQYF
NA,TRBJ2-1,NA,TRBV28,TGTGCCAGCAGGATAGGAGGCACATACAATGAGCAGTTCTTC,CASRIGGTYNEQFF
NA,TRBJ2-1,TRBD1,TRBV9,TGTGCCAGCAGCGTAACCGGGACAGGTACTGTCAATGAGCAGTTCTTC,CASSVTGTGTVNEQFF
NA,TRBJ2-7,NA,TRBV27,TGTGCCAGCAGTTTCTCCGTTTCCTACGAGCAGTACTTC,CASSFSVSYEQYF
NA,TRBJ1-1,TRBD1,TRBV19,TGTGCCAGTAGTATAGGCCGGACAGGGAACACTGAAGCTTTCTTT,CASSIGRTGNTEAFF
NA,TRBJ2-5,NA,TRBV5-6,TGTGCCAGCAGCTTTCGCAGGGCCCGGGAGACCCAGTACTTC,CASSFRRARETQYF
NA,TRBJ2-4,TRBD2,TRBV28,TGTGCCAGCAGTCAAGGACTAGCGGGGGATCTAGCCAAAAACATTCAGTACTTC,CASSQGLAGDLAKNIQYF
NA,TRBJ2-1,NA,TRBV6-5,TGTGCCAGCAGTTACAGTTATGGGGCTGAGCAGTTCTTC,CASSYSYGAEQFF
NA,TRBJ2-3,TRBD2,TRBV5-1,TGCGCCAGCTCTAGCGGGTACTCTTTCACAGATACGCAGTATTTT,CASSSGYSFTDTQYF
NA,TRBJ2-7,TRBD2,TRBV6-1,TGTGCCAGCAGTGAAAGGGCAGGAGAACTAGCGGGGACATACGAGCAGTACTTC,CASSERAGELAGTYEQYF
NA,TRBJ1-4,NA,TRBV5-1,TGCGCCAGCAGCTTGGTTCCAGGGTCTGGAAAACTGTTTTTT,CASSLVPGSGKLFF
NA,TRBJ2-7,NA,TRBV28,TGTGCCAGCAGTGCCCGACAGGTGACTTACGAGCAGTACTTC,CASSARQVTYEQYF
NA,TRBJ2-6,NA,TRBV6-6,TGTGCCAGCAGTCCTCGACAGCTCACCTCTGGGGCCAACGTCCTGACTTTC,CASSPRQLTSGANVLTF
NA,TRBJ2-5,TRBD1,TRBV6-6,TGTGCCAGCAGCGATACAGGGGAAGAGACCCAGTACTTC,CASSDTGEETQYF
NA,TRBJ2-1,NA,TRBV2,TGTGCCAGCAGTAGAGACAGGCCCTCTTACAATGAGCAGTTCTTC,CASSRDRPSYNEQFF
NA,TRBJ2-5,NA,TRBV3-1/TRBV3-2,TGTGCCAGCAGCCAACCCCCGGGGGTAGCAGAGACCCAGTACTTC,CASSQPPGVAETQYF
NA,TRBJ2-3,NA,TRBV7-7,TGTGCTAGCACCACGGGACTCGGCACAGATACGCAGTATTTT,CASTTGLGTDTQYF
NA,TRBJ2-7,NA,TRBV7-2,TGTGCCAGCAGCCCGGTGCGGGGGCGGGACTACGAGCAGTACTTC,CASSPVRGRDYEQYF
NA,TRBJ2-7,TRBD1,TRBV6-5,TGTGCCAGCCTACGAGGGGGCAGAAGTTATTACGAGCAGTACTTC,CASLRGGRSYYEQYF
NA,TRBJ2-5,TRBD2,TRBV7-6,TGTGCCAGCAGTTTGATGCTAGCGGACCCAACCCAGTACTTC,CASSLMLADPTQYF
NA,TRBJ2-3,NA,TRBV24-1,TGTGCCACCAGTGATGTCGGTAGCACAGATACGCAGTATTTT,CATSDVGSTDTQYF
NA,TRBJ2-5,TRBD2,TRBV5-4,TGTGCCAGCAGCCCCGGGACTAGCGGGGCTTGGTACCAAGAGACCCAGTACTTC,CASSPGTSGAWYQETQYF
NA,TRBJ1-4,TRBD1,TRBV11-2,TGTGCCAGCAGCACACGGACAGGGCAGAACGAAAAACTGTTTTTT,CASSTRTGQNEKLFF
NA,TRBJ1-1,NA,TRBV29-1,TGCAGCGTTGAAGAAGGGTTGGAAGGGGTCATGAACACTGAAGCTTTCTTT,CSVEEGLEGVMNTEAFF
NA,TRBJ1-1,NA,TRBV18,TGTGCCAGCTCACCCGGGACTGGACTCATGAACACTGAAGCTTTCTTT,CASSPGTGLMNTEAFF
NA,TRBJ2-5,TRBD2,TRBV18,TGTGCCAGCTCACCAGAGACTAGCGGGAGTACGGAGACCCAGTACTTC,CASSPETSGSTETQYF
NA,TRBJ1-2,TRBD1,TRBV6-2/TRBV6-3,TGTGCCAGCAGTACCGGACAGGGGGTCAGCTCGTACTATGGCTACACCTTC,CASSTGQGVSSYYGYTF
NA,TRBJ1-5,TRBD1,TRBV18,TGTGCCAGCTCAGGACAGGGTGGGAATCAGCCCCAGCATTTT,CASSGQGGNQPQHF
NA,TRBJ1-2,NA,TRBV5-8,TGTGCCAGCAGCTTGAGGGGTTTCGGCTATGGCTACACCTTC,CASSLRGFGYGYTF
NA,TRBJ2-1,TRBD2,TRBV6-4,TGTGCCAGCAGTGAAGAGCGGGGGACCTACAATGAGCAGTTCTTC,CASSEERGTYNEQFF
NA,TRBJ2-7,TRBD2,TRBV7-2,TGTGCCAGCAGCTTAGCAGCCCCGGGACTAGCGGACGCCTACGAGCAGTACTTC,CASSLAAPGLADAYEQYF
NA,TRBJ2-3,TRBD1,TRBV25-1,TGTGCCAGCATGGACAGGGGTGGCACAGATACGCAGTATTTT,CASMDRGGTDTQYF
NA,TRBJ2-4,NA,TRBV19,TGTGCCAGTACTACGGGGTATGATGTGGCCAAAAACATTCAGTACTTC,CASTTGYDVAKNIQYF
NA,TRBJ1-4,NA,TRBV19,TGTGCCAGTAGTATCGGCGGCACCCGGGTGGATGAAAAACTGTTTTTT,CASSIGGTRVDEKLFF
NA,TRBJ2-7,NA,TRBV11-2,TGTGCCAGCAGCCTAAGATTGGAGCAGTACTTC,CASSLRLEQYF
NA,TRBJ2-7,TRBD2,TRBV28,TGTGCCAGCTACGGGGGAGGGGAGCAGTACTTC,CASYGGGEQYF
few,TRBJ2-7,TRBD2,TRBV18,TGTGCCAGCTCACCAGGGTCTGCGGGGGGGCGAAACGAGCAGTACTTC,CASSPGSAGGRNEQYF
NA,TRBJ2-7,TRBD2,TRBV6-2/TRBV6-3,TGTGCCAGCAGTTACTTACTAGCGCTCTCCTACGAGCAGTACTTC,CASSYLLALSYEQYF
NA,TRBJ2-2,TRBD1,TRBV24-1,TGTGCCACCAGTGATTTACTGGACAGGGGGGGGACCGGGGAGCTGTTTTTT,CATSDLLDRGGTGELFF
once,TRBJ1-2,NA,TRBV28,TGTGCCAGCGAGGACAGTATCGGCTATGGCTACACCTTC,CASEDSIGYGYTF
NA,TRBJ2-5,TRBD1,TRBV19,TGTGCCAGTACCGACAGGGGATACCAAGAGACCCAGTACTTC,CASTDRGYQETQYF
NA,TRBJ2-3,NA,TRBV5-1,TGCGCCAGCAGCTTGGGGGCAGGCAGCACAGATACGCAGTATTTT,CASSLGAGSTDTQYF
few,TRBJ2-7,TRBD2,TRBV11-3,TGTGCCAGCAGCGCCGGGACTATGAGCGAGCAGTACTTC,CASSAGTMSEQYF